This T cell receptor (beta chain) is drawn from a study of shared clonotypes between healthy human individuals (dated by TCRdb to 2019 to 2021). Regarding the study in general: A couple of women and a few men aged 18 to 49 years were included in the cohort. For each donor, CD4 naive and CD4 memory were each run on three plates, CD8 naive on two plates, and CD8 memory on one plate. Between about 0.8 and 8.9 billion PBMCs per donor were obtained by leukapheresis. Libraries were prepared and TCR repertoires were sequenced by different laboratories using diverse techniques, in order to increase sequencing depth and limit assay-specific biases. To estimate repertoire size and how much clonotype sharing occurs between individuals, the study deeply sequenced the blood TCR repertoires of 4 to 6 healthy adults.

Worth noting for this clone: Its binding antigen is unknown. Base qualities are not recorded, but no much larger clone differs from it by a single base.

Study-level results and caveats: Clonotypes shared by all four sorted-subset donors showed higher generation probabilities than non-shared clonotypes. Because the study included only a small number of donors, the genetic and exposure-history diversity represented was limited. Larger estimated clonotype richness was generally found for naive subsets than for memory subsets. Even with the large sequencing depth, rarefaction of the sorted-subset datasets indicated that sequencing was incomplete. When a handful of donors were compared, the shared fraction of clonotypes was around 4.6% for naive CD4, more than 3% for naive CD8, 2% to 2.5% for memory CD4, and 0.35% to 0.4% for memory CD8. Sampling was restricted to blood, and TCR repertoires in tissues likely differ from the TCR repertoires found in blood. Pairwise subsampling led to the expectation that sequencing depth would affect the degree of clonotype sharing among donors.

Trimming removed 6 bases from V and 0 bases from J, leaving 14 bases between the germline ends. Taken from the germline V gene (reference sequence), the CDR1 and CDR2 loops are MNHEY and SMNVEV. The CDR3 runs 15 residues from the cysteine to the phenylalanine. This entry keeps only the CDR3 DNA: 45 bases, framed from base 1. The donors were healthy, HIV-negative adults with no recently reported acute infections or vaccinations. Only Caucasian adults living in Nashville, Tennessee, USA were represented among the donors. Magnetic negative selection was used to enrich CD4+ T cells, after which naive cells were positively selected on CD45RA and the negative fraction became the memory subset. After blood collection by leukapheresis, PBMCs were isolated using Ficoll-Histopaque density gradient centrifugation and then cryopreserved in the vapor phase of liquid nitrogen. Purity and quantity of every magnetically sorted T cell population were checked by analytical flow cytometry. Genomic DNA was isolated from each sorted fraction and quantified by UV absorbance on a Nanodrop 2000c.

Using the deep immunoSEQ assay, TCR CDR3 regions were amplified from genomic DNA by multiplex PCR. Extracted genomic DNA from each cell subset was spread evenly across all wells of several immunoSEQ 96-well plates, with each plate serving as a replicate. For sorted subsets, 150 to 250 ng genomic DNA, equal to about 30,000 T cell genomes, was loaded into each replicate PCR. Purified libraries were measured with a Qubit 3.0 fluorometer, size-checked on a Bioanalyzer 2100, and measured again with the KAPA Library Quantification kit. Each immunoSEQ 96-well plate was sequenced on its own single-read 150-cycle Illumina NextSeq 550 flow cell. The authors' analysis ran thus. Because the immunoSEQ output included only junctional sequences and no quality scores, the filtering could not be the same as the filtering used for full-length reads. Sequences were annotated with PyIR, a Python wrapper for IgBLAST v1.9, and V/J genes and CDR3 were assigned using IMGT germline references. Any read was removed if the V/J assignment was weak (E-value above 1e-6), the CDR3 was missing, or the read contained stop codons, out-of-frame junctions, or ambiguous translated residues. V3J clonotypes were defined as sequences sharing the same inferred V gene, J gene, and CDR3 amino acid sequence. Percentage overlap between repertoires was calculated by dividing the number of shared unique clonotypes by the size of the smaller repertoire. RTK rarefaction, the Chao1 estimator, and Recon v2.1 estimates of unobserved clonotypes were used to assess repertoire richness. For all TCRbeta clonotypes obtained by the gDNA method from a few donors, generation probabilities were computed with OLGA. TCRdb's version of the immuneACCESS table is confined to in-frame rearrangements and falls short of the full clone set. An unresolved V gene accounts for under half of the shortfall where checked; the remainder is of unknown origin. V, J and clone size were drawn from that table, and D and trimming were deduced from the DNA. This sample lists about 2 million clones; 85% to 95% were detected once. Jointly, the top ten make up around 0.13% of the sample.

The sample taken for sequencing was naive CD4+ T cells sorted from blood. Taken with the paper, the label for cell subset or site translates to: CD45RA+ positively selected. The V and J genes are TRBV27 and TRBJ1-1, with a weak D call of TRBD1 (5 bases match). The TCR sequence derives from a man between 18 and 35 years old in good health. This receptor carries the CDR3 CASSKTGEMNTEAFF. In nucleotide form, the sequence is TGTGCCAGCAGCAAAACGGGGGAAATGAACACTGAAGCTTTCTTT.